These 31 T cell receptor beta chains originate from one sample sequenced in a study of blood T cells in healthy people across ages (dated by TCRdb to 2013 to 2016). The library was made by 5' RACE. The instrument given in TCRdb is Illumina HiSeq 2500. A second PCR of 7 to 11 cycles was performed with a sample-barcoded 5' primer and a J-beta primer mix. The public reads were quality trimmed at Q25 with fastp and then assembled into clones with MiXCR by TCRdb, keeping productive beta chains. Rows matching on CDR3 protein sequence are summarized as one entry with the most common DNA and genes. For this sample there are roughly 800,000 distinct CDR3 sequences; under 40% appear just once. Clones ranked in the top ten supply roughly 13% of the sample. Sequencing was performed on blood. The receptors here all came from a young man in good health.

This clonotype has a handful of counts. The chain links TRBV20-1 to TRBJ1-1; D unclear. The length of the CDR3 is 9 residues. V gave up 6 bases and J gave up 11 bases, with 10 bases separating them. Germline CDR1 and CDR2: DFQATT and SNEGSKA (reference sequence). The CDR3 loop is CSATPGAFF. The CDR3 nucleotides read TGCAGTGCAACACCCGGGGCTTTCTTT.

The rearrangement uses TRBV27 and TRBJ1-2; tentative D call: TRBD1 (6 bases). The ends were cut back, 5 bases at V and 8 bases at J, with 18 bases in the middle. From germline, CDR1 is MNHEY and CDR2 SMNVEV (reference sequence). The CDR3 runs to 14 residues. CDR3 in DNA: TGTGCCAGCAGTGTATACAGGGAAGGAAAAGGCTACACCTTC. Protein: CASSVYREGKGYTF.

This sequence joins TRBV29-1 and TRBJ2-1, with D hard to call. Germline CDR1 and CDR2: SQVTM and ANQGSEA. CDR3 length: 13 amino acids. Trimming removed 5 bases at V and 3 bases at J, with 11 bases between. CDR3 bases: TGCAGCGTTTGGCCCCCTCTCTACAATGAGCAGTTCTTC. As protein: CSVWPPLYNEQFF.

The chain links TRBV7-2 to TRBJ1-6; unclear D gene. The V and J ends lost 4 bases and 7 bases respectively, with 17 bases between them. The V gene's germline CDR1 is SGHTA and CDR2 FQGNSA. This CDR3 spans 16 amino acids. The CDR3 DNA sequence: TGTGCCAGCAGCTCGCCGCTGGGGAGATACAATTCACCCCTCCACTTT. It is translated as CASSSPLGRYNSPLHF.

This clonotype was counted only a few times. The gene calls are TRBV9 and TRBJ1-2, with D unclear. Germline V gene sequence: CDR1 SGDLS, CDR2 YYNGEE. Trimming pared 2 bases from V and 4 bases from J, leaving 9 bases between. The CDR3 sequence is 13 residues long. This CDR3 reads CASSVDTSYGYTF. DNA of the CDR3: TGTGCCAGCAGCGTTGACACCTCCTATGGCTACACCTTC. Filled out from reference TRBV9 and TRBJ1-2, the complete variable domain reads DSGVTQTPKHLITATGQRVTLRCSPRSGDLSVYWYQQSLDQGLQFLIQYYNGEERAKGNILERFSAQQFPDLHSELNLSSLELGDSALYFCASSVDTSYGYTFGSGTRLTVV.

This sequence joins TRBV12-3 or TRBV12-4 and TRBJ2-3, with D perhaps TRBD1 (7 bases). The CDR3 length is 17 residues. V was trimmed by 6 bases and J by 13 bases, leaving 32 bases between them. DNA for the CDR3: TGTGCCAGCAGCCCCCTCGCGGGGACAGAGAGAACAGATATGGAGTATTTT. Protein: CASSPLAGTERTDMEYF.

This clonotype was found many times. The chain uses TRBV3-1 and TRBJ2-5; D is ambiguous. The germline CDR1 and CDR2 sequences are LGHDT and YNNKEL (reference sequence). Trimming pared 4 bases from V and 4 bases from J, leaving 10 bases between. The CDR3 sequence is 13 residues long. The CDR3 coding sequence is TGTGCCAGCAGCCCTCTGGACCTAGAGACCCAGTACTTC. It codes for CASSPLDLETQYF.

A note on this clonotype: A much larger clone differs from this one at a single base, so this may be a read error. Since no conserved phenylalanine or tryptophan closes the CDR3, a read error is the likely cause. The rearrangement joins TRBV7-2 to TRBJ2-4; tentatively, D is TRBD1 (7 bases). Germline V lookup: CDR1 SGHTA, CDR2 FQGNSA. The CDR3 is 14 residues long. The germline V and J ends were trimmed by 5 bases and 8 bases, with 16 bases remaining between them. CDR3 loop: CASSPGGPLDIQYY. The CDR3 region has the DNA TGTGCCAGCAGCCCAGGGGGGCCTTTAGACATTCAGTACTAC.

This clonotype turned up a few times. The chain couples TRBV7-9 to TRBJ1-2; a weak D match, TRBD1 (5 bases). This CDR3 has 14 residues. Germline CDR1 and CDR2: SEHNR and FQNEAQ (reference sequence). V was trimmed by 8 bases and J by 4 bases, leaving 17 bases between them. The CDR3, as DNA: TGTGCCAGCTCTTTAGGGGCCCAAACCTATGGCTACACCTTC. This sequence encodes CASSLGAQTYGYTF.

This chain links TRBV12-3 or TRBV12-4 with TRBJ2-2; 9 bases align to TRBD2. The CDR3 totals 16 residues. After removal of 4 bases from V and 5 bases from J, the junction contained 8 bases not matched to a gene. CDR3 nucleotide sequence: TGTGCCAGCAGTTCGGAAGCGGGGGGTGGTACCGGGGAGCTGTTTTTT. As protein: CASSSEAGGGTGELFF.

This clonotype was observed a handful of times. The chain carries TRBV27 and TRBJ1-2; maybe TRBD1 (6 bases). The V and J ends lost 5 bases and 7 bases respectively, with 14 bases between them. The CDR3 is 13 amino acids. Germline V CDR1 and CDR2: MNHEY, SMNVEV (reference sequence). CDR3: CASSPLQGSGYTF. The CDR3 bases are TGTGCCAGCAGTCCGCTCCAGGGGTCTGGCTACACCTTC.

Of note for this clonotype: A read error may explain this, as a much larger clone is one base away. The rearrangement joins TRBV4-3 to TRBJ1-2; tentative D call: TRBD1 (5 bases). CDR1 is LGHNA, CDR2 YSLEER, per germline. Trimming left V 4 bases short and J 4 bases short, with 13 bases between. This CDR3 has 14 amino acids. CDR3 residues: CASSRDLGGYGYTF. CDR3 in DNA: TGCGCCAGCAGCCGAGATTTGGGGGGCTATGGCTACACCTTC.

This clonotype was observed a few times. The CDR3 loop reads CSASSQGRWKDEQYF. The DNA for the CDR3 is TGCAGTGCTAGTTCTCAGGGGAGGTGGAAAGACGAGCAGTACTTC. The V and J genes are TRBV20-1 and TRBJ2-7, with D tentatively TRBD1 or TRBD2 (6 bases each). V dropped 3 bases and J dropped 5 bases, with 20 bases sitting between them. CDR3 size: 15 residues. The germline gives CDR1 DFQATT, CDR2 SNEGSKA (reference sequence).

This clonotype has more than one count but fewer than ten. This chain links TRBV15 with TRBJ2-2, with TRBD2 matching 10 bases. The V gene end was trimmed by 0 bases and the J gene end by 2 bases; junction bases not matched to a gene: 3. This CDR3 is built from 17 residues. CDR1 is LNHNV and CDR2 is YYDKDF in the germline V gene (reference sequence). CDR3: CATSRDLAGANTGELFF. As DNA, the CDR3 is TGTGCCACCAGCAGAGACCTAGCGGGGGCTAACACCGGGGAGCTGTTTTTT.

For this clonotype: An end of the junction does not agree with germline; a read error may underlie this. The chain links TRBV4-3 to TRBJ2-1; D is ambiguous. Gene TRBJ2-7 matches the end of the DNA better, so the J call may be wrong. This CDR3 region has 16 residues. The germline CDR1 and CDR2 sequences are LGHNA and YSLEER. DNA for the CDR3: TGCGTCAGCAGCCAAGGTCACTTCCAATCCTACAATGAGCAGTACTTC. Translating it yields CVSSQGHFQSYNEQYF.

This clonotype was observed a few times. V and J are TRBV9 and TRBJ1-2; D is perhaps TRBD1 (6 bases). V gave up 3 bases and J gave up 5 bases, with 26 bases separating them. There are 18 residues in the CDR3. The V gene's germline CDR1 is SGDLS and CDR2 YYNGEE. The CDR3 sequence is CASSAKAGGGPMSYGYTF. CDR3 DNA: TGTGCCAGCAGCGCTAAGGCCGGAGGGGGGCCAATGAGTTATGGCTACACCTTC.

This rearrangement joins TRBV14 to TRBJ1-1; D uncertain. Per germline, CDR1 SGHDN and CDR2 FVKESK. Trimming shortened V by 4 bases and J by 3 bases, and 9 bases separated the two germline ends. The CDR3 sequence is 13 residues long. Here the CDR3 reads CASSLQSDTEAFF. In nucleotides, the CDR3 is TGTGCCAGCAGCCTCCAGTCCGACACTGAAGCTTTCTTT.

The chain employs TRBV3-1 and TRBJ1-4; D possibly corresponds to TRBD1 (5 bases). Germline V gene lookup returns CDR1 LGHDT and CDR2 YNNKEL (reference sequence). The CDR3 covers 14 residues. The V and J ends lost 4 bases and 8 bases respectively, with 14 bases between them. DNA for the CDR3: TGTGCCAGCAGCCCCCAGCGCGGGGGGGAAAAACTGTTTTTT. Its translation is CASSPQRGGEKLFF. Full variable domain (remainder filled in from reference TRBV3-1 and TRBJ1-4): DTAVSQTPKYLVTQMGNDKSIKCEQNLGHDTMYWYKQDSKKFLKIMFSYNNKELIINETVPNRFSPKSPDKAHLNLHINSLELGDSAVYFCASSPQRGGEKLFFGSGTQLSVL.

Concerning this clonotype: Possible read error: a much larger clone is one base away. This rearrangement joins TRBV7-6 to TRBJ2-1, with D perhaps matching TRBD1 (5 bases). CDR3 size: 15 residues. CDR1 is SGHVS and CDR2 is FNYEAQ in the germline V gene. V lost 2 bases, J lost 5 bases, and 13 bases lay in between. The CDR3 loop reads CASSLNRRPHNEQFF. CDR3 in DNA: TGTGCCAGCAGCTTAAACAGGCGACCACACAATGAGCAGTTCTTC.

A few counts support this clonotype. This sequence joins TRBV30 and TRBJ1-1; D remains ambiguous. The CDR3 runs to 11 residues. Trimming stripped 2 bases from V and 10 bases from J, with 11 bases between. The V gene's germline CDR1 is GTSNPN and CDR2 SVGIG (reference sequence). The CDR3 loop is CAWSLTRTAFF. In nucleotides, the CDR3 is TGTGCCTGGAGTCTCACTCGGACAGCTTTCTTT.

Concerning this clonotype itself: A much larger clone lies a single base off, so this may be a read error. This CDR3 is missing its conserved last phenylalanine or tryptophan, likely due to a read error. The genes are TRBV4-1 and TRBJ2-1; D might be TRBD2 (5 bases). The V gene lost 0 bases and the J gene lost 1 base, with 16 bases spanning the gap. This CDR3 spans 18 amino acids. CDR1 and CDR2 from the germline V gene are MGHRA and YSYEKL. The CDR3: CASSQETVLGGSYNEQFV. The CDR3 bases are TGCGCCAGCAGCCAAGAGACGGTCCTTGGAGGATCCTACAATGAGCAGTTCGTC.

The chain joins TRBV10-3 to TRBJ2-1; no firm D call. Trimming pared 4 bases from V and 6 bases from J, leaving 10 bases between. Germline V gives CDR1 ENHRY, CDR2 SYGVKD. The CDR3 runs to 13 residues. CDR3 bases: TGTGCCATCAGTGTAGGCGCGAGCAATGAGCAGTTCTTC. It is translated as CAISVGASNEQFF.

Concerning this clonotype: An end of the junction differs from the germline gene, which may be a read error. J is TRBJ2-3 and V is TRBV4-3; 10 positions agree with TRBD1. The CDR3 consists of 17 residues. Germline CDR1 LGHNA, CDR2 YSLEER. As DNA, the CDR3 is TGCGCCAGCGGCCAAGAACCGGGACAGGGGTCGACAGATACGCAGTATTTT. It encodes CASGQEPGQGSTDTQYF.

The chain uses TRBV5-1 and TRBJ2-2, with a possible D match to TRBD1 (5 bases). Germline V gene sequence: CDR1 SGHRS, CDR2 YFSETQ. CDR3 length: 17 amino acids. Trimming removed 5 bases at V and 1 base at J, with 18 bases between. The CDR3, as DNA: TGCGCCAGCAGTCAAGCCGACAGCTCTTGGAACACCGGGGAGCTGTTTTTT. Residues: CASSQADSSWNTGELFF.

This clonotype was found a few times. V gene TRBV10-3 combines with J gene TRBJ1-6; possibly TRBD1 for D (5 bases). This CDR3 region has 15 residues. The germline V gene has CDR1 ENHRY and CDR2 SYGVKD. Trimming stripped 3 bases from V and 9 bases from J, with 15 bases between. The DNA for the CDR3 is TGTGCCATCAGTGATGGGGGGGGGACGGTTTCACCCCTCCACTTT. Translating it yields CAISDGGGTVSPLHF.

A word on this clonotype: A clone one base away is much larger, so this may be a read error. The V call is TRBV12-3 or TRBV12-4, the J call TRBJ2-6; D not certain. V lost 8 bases, J lost 0 bases, and 5 bases lay in between. The CDR3 covers 13 residues. DNA of the CDR3: TGTGCCAGCGATGGCTCTGGGGCCAACGTCCTGACTTTC. Protein product: CASDGSGANVLTF.

This clonotype was seen more than once but under ten times. The chain combines TRBV11-2 with TRBJ2-3; TRBD2 aligns across 11 bases. The ends lost 4 bases at V and 2 bases at J; junction bases unmatched: 5. CDR1 and CDR2 from the germline V gene are SGHAT and FQNNGV. The length of the CDR3 is 16 residues. DNA of the CDR3: TGTGCCAGCAGCTGGGCTAGCGGGGGGATCACAGATACGCAGTATTTT. It yields the protein CASSWASGGITDTQYF.

This chain links TRBV10-3 with TRBJ1-1, with D hard to call. V lost 0 bases to trimming and J lost 5 bases, with 13 bases between them. The CDR3 loop spans 15 amino acids. The germline V gene encodes CDR1 ENHRY and CDR2 SYGVKD. The CDR3 reads CAISESAPSRTEAFF. CDR3 DNA: TGTGCCATCAGTGAGTCGGCCCCCAGCCGGACTGAAGCTTTCTTT.

This clonotype occurred a few times. CDR3 nucleotide sequence: TGTGCCAGCAGCCATCGGACAGGGGGCTCTTCAGCTTTCTTT. This encodes CASSHRTGGSSAFF. This chain links TRBV3-1 with TRBJ1-1; 11 positions agree with TRBD1. The CDR3 contains 14 residues. Germline trimming cut 3 bases from V and 10 bases from J; bases unmatched to any gene: 7. Germline CDR1 reads LGHDT; CDR2 reads YNNKEL (reference sequence).

This clonotype has more than one count but fewer than ten. This rearrangement joins TRBV12-3 or TRBV12-4 to TRBJ2-7; D is unresolved. This CDR3 is built from 14 residues. Trimming shortened V by 1 base and J by 2 bases, and 9 bases separated the two germline ends. CDR3 amino acids: CASSLGRRTYEQYF. The CDR3 DNA follows: TGTGCCAGCAGTTTAGGACGGCGCACCTACGAGCAGTACTTC.

The chain has TRBV12-3 or TRBV12-4 and TRBJ2-5; no clear D gene. V was cut by 3 bases and J by 5 bases, with 13 bases left in between. This CDR3 spans 14 amino acids. Written as DNA, the CDR3 is TGTGCCAGCAGTTTCAAGACAACGCACGAGACCCAGTACTTC. Protein product: CASSFKTTHETQYF.